Below, 9 T cell receptor beta chains from the same sample are listed, as sequenced in a study of T cell responses to AZD1222 COVID-19 vaccine. Some clones are missing from TCRdb's copy, which holds only in-frame ones; the method was immunoSEQ multiplex PCR. The table records roughly 58,000 clones, roughly 89% of them present only once. The sequencing used peripheral blood, collected 28 days after the second AZD1222 dose. The receptors were sampled from an adult who received the AZD1222 COVID-19 vaccine.

CDR3 in amino acids: CASSPNPGSRDVLTF. In nucleotides, the CDR3 is TGTGCCAGCAGCCCCAACCCCGGGTCCAGAGACGTCCTGACTTTC. The chain employs TRBV7-9 and TRBJ2-6; unclear D gene. Germline CDR1 reads SEHNR; CDR2 reads FQNEAQ (reference sequence). V lost 5 bases to trimming and J lost 11 bases, with 19 bases between them. CDR3 length: 15 amino acids. Using reference TRBV7-9 and TRBJ2-6 for the parts outside the CDR3, the full variable domain is DTGVSQNPRHKITKRGQNVTFRCDPISEHNRLYWYRQTLGQGPEFLTYFQNEAQLEKSRLLSDRFSAERPKGSFSTLEIQRTEQGDSAMYLCASSPNPGSRDVLTFGAGSRLTVL.

The rearrangement uses TRBV5-5 and TRBJ2-7, with D perhaps TRBD1 (6 bases). The germline V gene has CDR1 SGHKS and CDR2 YYEKEE (reference sequence). V gave up 1 base and J gave up 7 bases, with 15 bases separating them. The CDR3 covers 14 residues. The CDR3 DNA is TGTGCCAGCAGCTTGTACCAGGGGCTAGGGGAGCAGTACTTC. The encoded protein is CASSLYQGLGEQYF.

The chain recombines TRBV24-1 with TRBJ2-3; the D is unclear. Trimming took 8 bases from V and 4 from J, leaving 15 bases between them. This CDR3 contains 14 residues. In germline, CDR1 is KGHDR, CDR2 SFDVKD. The CDR3: CATTPSEYSDTQYF. The CDR3 DNA sequence: TGTGCCACCACCCCCAGTGAGTACTCAGATACGCAGTATTTT.

In this sample, this clone turned up a few times. The chain has TRBV27 and TRBJ2-1, with 11 nucleotides matching TRBD2. The CDR3 is 18 amino acids. With 6 bases clipped from V and 6 bases from J, the junction kept 16 bases outside the gene matches. Germline CDR1 and CDR2: MNHEY and SMNVEV (reference sequence). CDR3 in amino acids: CASSFLGMGTSGVNEQFF. As DNA, the CDR3 is TGTGCCAGCAGCTTCCTGGGAATGGGGACTAGCGGAGTCAATGAGCAGTTCTTC.

The J gene is TRBJ2-1, the V gene TRBV6-5, with D perhaps TRBD2 (6 bases). The CDR3 covers 14 residues. Trimming took 6 bases from V and 10 from J, leaving 19 bases between them. Germline CDR1 reads MNHEY; CDR2 reads SVGAGI. The CDR3 is CASSSTRSINEQFF. The CDR3 bases are TGTGCCAGCAGCTCGACTAGGAGCATCAACGAGCAGTTCTTC.

V and J are TRBV4-1 and TRBJ2-2; D unclear. The V and J ends lost 0 bases and 3 bases respectively, with 14 bases between them. The CDR3 extends over 17 amino acids. Germline V gene sequence: CDR1 MGHRA, CDR2 YSYEKL. DNA of the CDR3: TGCGCCAGCAGCCAAGATCCCCTCCTCCTATACACCGGGGAGCTGTTTTTT. It is translated as CASSQDPLLLYTGELFF.

V gene TRBV5-4 combines with J gene TRBJ1-1; 7 bases are a match to TRBD1. Germline assignment: CDR1 SGHNT and CDR2 YYREEE (reference sequence). Trimming cost V 3 bases and J 1 base; bases outside gene matches: 6. The CDR3 consists of 15 residues. The CDR3 coding sequence is TGTGCCAGCAGCTCGAGGACAGGATCGAACACTGAAGCTTTCTTT. Amino acids: CASSSRTGSNTEAFF.

The chain is built from TRBV11-2 and TRBJ2-1, with 10 bases aligning to TRBD2. J gave up 5 bases and V 5 bases, and 9 bases lay outside the gene matches. The germline gives CDR1 SGHAT, CDR2 FQNNGV. CDR3 length: 16 residues. The CDR3 protein is CASSRLSGRAHNEQFF. CDR3 DNA: TGTGCCAGCAGCCGATTGAGCGGGAGGGCCCACAATGAGCAGTTCTTC.

V is TRBV9 and J is TRBJ1-1; weak D call: TRBD1 (5 bases). V was shortened by 4 bases and J by 4 bases, with 17 bases between the two germline ends. The CDR3 loop spans 15 amino acids. CDR1 and CDR2 (germline): SGDLS, YYNGEE. CDR3 in amino acids: CASSSRGGEGTEAFF. The CDR3 DNA sequence: TGTGCCAGCAGCTCCCGGGGAGGGGAAGGCACTGAAGCTTTCTTT.